This T cell receptor beta chain was retrieved from a study of lymphopenia after photon versus proton radiotherapy. This clone occurred a few times. Antigen unknown. Unmatched junction bases numbered 8, after V lost 3 bases and J lost 1 base. CDR3 length: 17 residues. Germline V gene sequence: CDR1 KGHSH, CDR2 LQKENI. The data were produced by immunoSEQ multiplex PCR, yet TCRdb's version contains in-frame clones alone and is incomplete. The sample lists approximately 21,000 clones, approximately 81% occurring once. Study-wide results and caveats: Post-nadir TCR diversity decline inversely tracked overall survival among those who died. Only patients who died were analyzed for survival; proton advantage is unproven. Oligoclonal CD8+ Temra expansion after nadir drove photon patients' diversity drop.

Sequenced here: peripheral blood, sampled from a patient treated with photon-based radiotherapy. The chain links TRBV18 to TRBJ2-5; TRBD1 matches at 10 bases. This receptor was taken from a man in his 60s with pancreatic cancer. The CDR3 sequence: CASSPGRDRGFQETQYF. CDR3 DNA sequence: TGTGCCAGCTCACCCGGCCGGGACAGGGGTTTCCAAGAGACCCAGTACTTC.